This entry lists 19 T cell receptor beta chains sequenced from one sample in a study of shared clonotypes between healthy human individuals (TCRdb year 2020). CD8 naive samples were CD45RO-negative cells positively selected for CCR7, giving a CD45RA+CCR7+ population that excluded TemRA cells. The library was generated by the immunoSEQ multiplex PCR assay. TCRdb limited this immuneACCESS table to in-frame rearrangements with V and J called. A share of clones is missing; checked studies link under half to unresolved V genes, and the rest is unexplained. The sample has hundreds of thousands of clones on record, around 92% of them singletons. Jointly, the top ten make up approximately 24% of the sample. Sample: naive CD8+ T cells sorted from blood. The cell subset or site label, as the study defines it: CD45RA+CCR7+. These receptors all come from a man aged 25-45 years in good health.

Worth noting for this clone: The sample contains more than one DNA sequence encoding this CDR3. The CDR3, as DNA: TGTGCCAGCAGCTTATCGGGTAACCAAGAGACCCAGTACTTC. Translation gives CASSLSGNQETQYF. The rearrangement uses TRBV7-9 and TRBJ2-5; D gene unclear. The germline V gene encodes CDR1 SEHNR and CDR2 FQNEAQ (reference sequence). The CDR3 spans 14 residues. Trimming left V 2 bases short and J 0 bases short, with 7 bases between. Supplemented by reference TRBV7-9 and TRBJ2-5, the full variable domain reads DTGVSQNPRHKITKRGQNVTFRCDPISEHNRLYWYRQTLGQGPEFLTYFQNEAQLEKSRLLSDRFSAERPKGSFSTLEIQRTEQGDSAMYLCASSLSGNQETQYFGPGTRLLVL.

The chain employs TRBV10-3 and TRBJ2-3, with TRBD2 as a possible D gene (6 bases). The CDR3 length is 12 residues. V was pared by 6 bases and J by 7 bases, with 11 bases between. Germline V gene lookup returns CDR1 ENHRY and CDR2 SYGVKD. This chain's CDR3 is CAIRGTSNTQYF. CDR3 nucleotide sequence: TGTGCCATCAGAGGGACTTCAAATACGCAGTATTTT.

Comments on this clone: Other DNA sequences in this sample translate to the same CDR3. The rearrangement joins TRBV7-2 to TRBJ2-1; no definite D call. Germline loops: CDR1 SGHTA, CDR2 FQGNSA. Trimming shortened V by 1 base and J by 7 bases, and 5 bases separated the two germline ends. The CDR3 is made up of 12 amino acids. The CDR3 coding sequence is TGTGCCAGCAGCTTAGTGGGGAATGAGCAGTTCTTC. As protein: CASSLVGNEQFF.

This chain uses TRBV5-4 with TRBJ2-3; TRBD1 agrees at 10 bases. The CDR3 loop spans 15 amino acids. Unmatched junction bases numbered 5, after V lost 4 bases and J lost 3 bases. Germline V gives CDR1 SGHNT, CDR2 YYREEE (reference sequence). In DNA form, the CDR3 reads TGTGCCAGCAGCGCGCCGGGACAGGGGACAGATACGCAGTATTTT. Translated, it gives CASSAPGQGTDTQYF.

This clone was observed a single time. This chain links TRBV28 with TRBJ1-1; D ambiguous. The CDR3 has 16 residues. The V gene lost 6 bases and the J gene lost 1 base, with 18 bases spanning the gap. Germline CDR1 reads MDHEN; CDR2 reads SYDVKM. The CDR3 here is CASSLEAGLGNTEAFF. In DNA, the CDR3 is TGTGCCAGCAGCCTGGAGGCGGGGTTAGGGAACACTGAAGCTTTCTTT. Full variable domain (rest looked up from reference TRBV28 and TRBJ1-1): DVKVTQSSRYLVKRTGEKVFLECVQDMDHENMFWYRQDPGLGLRLIYFSYDVKMKEKGDIPEGYSVSREKKERFSLILESASTNQTSMYLCASSLEAGLGNTEAFFGQGTRLTVV.

The V call is TRBV28, the J call TRBJ2-7; D may be TRBD1 (6 bases). This CDR3 contains 12 residues. Germline CDR1 MDHEN, CDR2 SYDVKM. The V end was cut by 8 bases, the J end by 2 bases, with 10 bases between. The CDR3 is CASGTSTYEQYF. CDR3 nucleotide sequence: TGTGCCAGCGGGACATCTACCTACGAGCAGTACTTC. The complete variable domain, with remaining parts taken from reference TRBV28 and TRBJ2-7, reads DVKVTQSSRYLVKRTGEKVFLECVQDMDHENMFWYRQDPGLGLRLIYFSYDVKMKEKGDIPEGYSVSREKKERFSLILESASTNQTSMYLCASGTSTYEQYFGPGTRLTVT.

The table lists this clone with a count of one. The CDR3 sequence: CATSRERTQSYEQYF. The CDR3 bases are TGTGCCACCAGCAGAGAAAGGACCCAGTCCTACGAGCAGTACTTC. This sequence joins TRBV15 and TRBJ2-7; D unresolved. The CDR3 has 15 residues. Deletions cut 0 bases from V and 1 base from J, with 10 bases between. Germline loops: CDR1 LNHNV, CDR2 YYDKDF (reference sequence).

The chain couples TRBV10-3 to TRBJ1-2; D unresolved. The length of the CDR3 is 13 residues. V shed 7 bases and J shed 5 bases, with 14 bases lying between them. CDR1 and CDR2 from the germline V gene are ENHRY and SYGVKD. The CDR3, as DNA: TGTGCCATCAAAGTAGCGGCAGCTTATGGCTACACCTTC. It specifies CAIKVAAAYGYTF.

The V and J genes are TRBV7-9 and TRBJ2-1, with 8 positions matching TRBD1. The junction had 6 bases not matched to a gene; V was cut back by 2 bases and J by 9 bases. The CDR3 has 14 residues. Germline values: CDR1 SEHNR, CDR2 FQNEAQ (reference sequence). The CDR3 region has the DNA TGTGCCAGCAGCTTAACACAGGGGGGTGGTGAGCAGTTCTTC. Protein sequence: CASSLTQGGGEQFF.

CDR3 protein: CASSVGSGGNQPQHF. The CDR3 DNA follows: TGTGCCAGCAGCGTAGGGTCAGGGGGAAATCAGCCCCAGCATTTT. V is TRBV9 and J is TRBJ1-5; TRBD1 agrees at 7 bases. This CDR3 is built from 15 residues. After removal of 0 bases from V and 4 bases from J, the junction contained 4 bases not matched to a gene. CDR1 SGDLS and CDR2 YYNGEE come from the germline V gene.

The rearrangement uses TRBV28 and TRBJ1-1; possibly TRBD1 for D (5 bases). V was shortened by 2 bases and J by 4 bases, with 17 bases between the two germline ends. CDR1 MDHEN and CDR2 SYDVKM come from the germline V gene. The CDR3 has 16 amino acids. CDR3 nucleotide sequence: TGTGCCAGCAGTTTACCCACCTTAGGGGCAGCCACTGAAGCTTTCTTT. It codes for CASSLPTLGAATEAFF.

The genes are TRBV29-1 and TRBJ2-5; D remains ambiguous. The germline V gene encodes CDR1 SQVTM and CDR2 ANQGSEA. The length of the CDR3 is 12 residues. The V gene lost 0 bases and the J gene lost 3 bases, with 5 bases spanning the gap. CDR3 sequence reads: CSVEDTEETQYF. In DNA form, the CDR3 reads TGCAGCGTTGAAGACACTGAAGAGACCCAGTACTTC.

The chain uses TRBV15 and TRBJ2-1, with 7 bases matching TRBD1. The CDR3 covers 17 residues. V lost 0 bases, J lost 4 bases, and 9 bases stayed unmatched. CDR1 and CDR2 (germline): LNHNV, YYDKDF (reference sequence). This CDR3 reads CATSRETPGQPYNEQFF. The CDR3 nucleotides are TGTGCCACCAGCAGAGAGACTCCGGGACAGCCTTACAATGAGCAGTTCTTC.

This chain links TRBV9 with TRBJ1-3; D is undetermined. CDR3 length equals 12 residues. Trimming stripped 4 bases from V and 4 bases from J, with 6 bases between. The germline gives CDR1 SGDLS, CDR2 YYNGEE. The chain's CDR3 is CASSPQGNTIYF. The CDR3 DNA follows: TGTGCCAGCAGCCCACAGGGAAACACCATATATTTT.

This chain links TRBV5-1 with TRBJ2-7; TRBD1 matches at 9 bases. The CDR3 spans 15 residues. CDR1 is SGHRS, CDR2 YFSETQ, per germline. J lost 4 bases, V lost 0 bases, and 5 bases had no gene match. The CDR3 spells CASSLEIGQGYEQYF. CDR3 DNA sequence: TGCGCCAGCAGCTTGGAGATCGGACAGGGGTACGAGCAGTACTTC.

This sequence joins TRBV7-6 and TRBJ2-1; 7 bases fit TRBD1. V lost 5 bases and J lost 6; bases outside the gene matches: 13. The CDR3 is made up of 16 amino acids. The germline V gene has CDR1 SGHVS and CDR2 FNYEAQ. The CDR3 DNA follows: TGTGCCAGCAGCCTGGTCGCAGGGGGATCGGCCAATGAGCAGTTCTTC. Residues: CASSLVAGGSANEQFF.

The gene calls are TRBV27 and TRBJ1-2; D gene ambiguous. CDR3 length equals 14 residues. The V gene's germline CDR1 is MNHEY and CDR2 SMNVEV (reference sequence). Trimming cost V 5 bases and J 3 bases, with 13 bases left between them. The CDR3 region is CASSPLGPDYGYTF. DNA for the CDR3: TGTGCCAGCAGTCCGCTTGGGCCAGACTATGGCTACACCTTC.

The chain has TRBV11-2 and TRBJ2-7, with no clear D. The CDR3 consists of 13 residues. In germline, CDR1 is SGHAT, CDR2 FQNNGV. V lost 2 bases to trimming and J lost 6 bases, with 11 bases between them. For the CDR3, the DNA is TGTGCCAGCAGCTTAAGTCTGGCCACCGAGCAGTACTTC. Amino acid sequence: CASSLSLATEQYF.

V gene TRBV11-2 combines with J gene TRBJ2-1, with D possibly called TRBD1 or TRBD2 (5 bases each). The V end lost 3 bases, the J end lost 13 bases, and 13 bases lay between the germline ends. The germline gives CDR1 SGHAT, CDR2 FQNNGV. This CDR3 has 12 amino acids. The CDR3 DNA follows: TGTGCCAGCAGCTTCGGACAATCGGGACAGTTCTTC. This codes for CASSFGQSGQFF. The full variable domain, in which reference TRBV11-2 and TRBJ2-1 provide the parts outside the CDR3, is EAGVAQSPRYKIIEKRQSVAFWCNPISGHATLYWYQQILGQGPKLLIQFQNNGVVDDSQLPKDRFSAERLKGVDSTLKIQPAKLEDSAVYLCASSFGQSGQFFGPGTRLTVL.